This T cell receptor beta chain was retrieved from a study of post-analysis software for immune sequencing data. Study information: Both relapsing-remitting and secondary progressive multiple sclerosis featured among the disease courses, as did progressive-relapsing multiple sclerosis.

Unique molecular identifiers tagged the TCR beta cDNA libraries. Between about 0.85 and 10 million T cells gave rise to roughly 0.5 million cDNA molecules. TCRdb used MiXCR to reprocess the PCR reads, holding one entry per CDR3 protein. This sample has 750,000 to 900,000 distinct CDR3 sequences, with under 60% found just once. Germline lookup yields CDR1 SGHVS and CDR2 FQNEAQ. The CDR3 is 15 amino acids. Study conclusions and caveats: Normalized Chao1 diversity was significantly lower in multiple sclerosis patients than in controls. Samples from a shared batch, those prepared together, strongly co-clustered by F measure. There were a few TRBV segments more frequent in patients than controls, and TRBV5-6, TRBV5-1 and TRBV20-1 were among them.

Details on this clonotype: No antigen is known for it.

This chain links TRBV7-8 with TRBJ2-7; D unclear. Judging by the DNA end, TRBJ2-1 fits better; the J call may be wrong. The receptor's source is a girl aged 10 to 17 with multiple sclerosis. Sequencing was performed on blood. DNA for the CDR3: TGTGCCAGCAGCTTAGAGGGCCTGACCTCCTACGAGCAGTTCTTC. Amino acids: CASSLEGLTSYEQFF.